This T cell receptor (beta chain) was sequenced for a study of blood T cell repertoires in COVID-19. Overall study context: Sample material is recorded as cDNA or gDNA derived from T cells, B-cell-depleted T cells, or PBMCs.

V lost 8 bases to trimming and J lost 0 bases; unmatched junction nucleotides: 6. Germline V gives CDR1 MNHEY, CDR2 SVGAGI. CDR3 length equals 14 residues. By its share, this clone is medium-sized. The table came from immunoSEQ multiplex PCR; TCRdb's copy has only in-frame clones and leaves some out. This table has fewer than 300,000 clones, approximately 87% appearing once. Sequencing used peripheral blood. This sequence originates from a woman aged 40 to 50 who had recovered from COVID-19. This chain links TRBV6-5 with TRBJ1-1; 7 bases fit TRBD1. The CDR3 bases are TGTGCCAGCCAGGGGGGACACTTGAACACTGAAGCTTTCTTT. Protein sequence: CASQGGHLNTEAFF.